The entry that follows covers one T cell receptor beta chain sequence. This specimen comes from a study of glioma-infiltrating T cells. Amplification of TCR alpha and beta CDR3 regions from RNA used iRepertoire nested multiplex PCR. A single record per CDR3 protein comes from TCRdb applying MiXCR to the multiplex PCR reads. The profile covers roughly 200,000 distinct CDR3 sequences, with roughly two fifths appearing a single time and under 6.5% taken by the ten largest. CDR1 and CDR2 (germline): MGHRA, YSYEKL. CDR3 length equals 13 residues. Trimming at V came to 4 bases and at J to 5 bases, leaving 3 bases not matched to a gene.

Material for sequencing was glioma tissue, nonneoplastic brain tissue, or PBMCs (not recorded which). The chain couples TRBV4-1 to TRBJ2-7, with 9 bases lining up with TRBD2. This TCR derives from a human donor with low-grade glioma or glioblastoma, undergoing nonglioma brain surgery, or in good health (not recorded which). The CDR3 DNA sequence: TGCGCCAGCAGCCTAGCTAGCGGGAACGAGCAGTACTTC. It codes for CASSLASGNEQYF.